Below, one T cell receptor beta chain is given with its context. The CDR3 is made up of 17 amino acids. Trimming cost V 2 bases and J 3 bases; bases outside gene matches: 12. Looked up from germline, CDR1 is SGDLS and CDR2 is YYNGEE. PCR amplification relied on 60 Vbeta primers (plus 13 Jbeta primers). Some clones are missing from TCRdb's copy, which holds only in-frame ones; the method was immunoSEQ multiplex PCR. The table lists approximately 100,000 clones, with 3.5% in the top ten. The data stem from a study of cytomegalovirus exposure and HLA in healthy donors. The wider study: Among the approximately 400 genotyped donors, less than 85% were placed in the Caucasian-associated ancestry cluster.

This TCR was recovered from a middle-aged man in good health and CMV-seronegative. The genes are TRBV9 and TRBJ2-3, with 7 bases lining up with TRBD2. The sample was PBMCs. CDR3: CASSVGRASSVTDTQYF. As DNA, the CDR3 is TGTGCCAGCAGCGTTGGGAGGGCGTCTAGCGTGACAGATACGCAGTATTTT.